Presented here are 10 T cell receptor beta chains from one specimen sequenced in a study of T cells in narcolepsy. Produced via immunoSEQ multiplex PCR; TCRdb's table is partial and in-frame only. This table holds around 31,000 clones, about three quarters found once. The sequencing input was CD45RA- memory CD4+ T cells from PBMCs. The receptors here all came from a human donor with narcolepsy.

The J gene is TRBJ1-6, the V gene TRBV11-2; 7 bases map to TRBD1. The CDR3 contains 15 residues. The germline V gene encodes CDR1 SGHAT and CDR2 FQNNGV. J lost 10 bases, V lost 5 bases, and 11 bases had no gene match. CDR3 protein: CASSQSTGFGSPLHF. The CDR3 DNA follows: TGTGCCAGCAGCCAATCGACAGGGTTTGGATCACCCCTCCACTTT.

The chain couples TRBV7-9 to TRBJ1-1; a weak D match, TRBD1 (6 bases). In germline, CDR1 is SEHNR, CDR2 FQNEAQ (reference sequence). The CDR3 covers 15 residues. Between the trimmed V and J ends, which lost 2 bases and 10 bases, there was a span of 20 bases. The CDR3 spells CASSLSRTALSGAFF. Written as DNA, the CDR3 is TGTGCCAGCAGCTTATCCCGGACAGCCCTCTCGGGAGCTTTCTTT.

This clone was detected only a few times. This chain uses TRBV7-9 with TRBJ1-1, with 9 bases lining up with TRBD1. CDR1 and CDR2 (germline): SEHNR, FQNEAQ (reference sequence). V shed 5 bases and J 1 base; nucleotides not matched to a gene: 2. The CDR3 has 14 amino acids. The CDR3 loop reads CASSLGQGNTEAFF. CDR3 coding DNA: TGTGCCAGCAGCCTGGGACAGGGGAACACTGAAGCTTTCTTT.

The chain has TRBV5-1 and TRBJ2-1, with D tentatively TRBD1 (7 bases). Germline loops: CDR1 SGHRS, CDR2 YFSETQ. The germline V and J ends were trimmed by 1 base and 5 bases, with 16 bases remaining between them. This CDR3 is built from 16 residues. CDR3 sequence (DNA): TGCGCCAGCAGCTTGCGGACCGGCAGGGGGGACAATGAGCAGTTCTTC. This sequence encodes CASSLRTGRGDNEQFF.

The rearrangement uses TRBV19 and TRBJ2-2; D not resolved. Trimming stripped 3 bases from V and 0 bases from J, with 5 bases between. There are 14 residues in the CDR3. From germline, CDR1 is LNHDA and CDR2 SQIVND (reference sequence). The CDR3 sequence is CASSMWANTGELFF. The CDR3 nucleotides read TGTGCCAGTAGTATGTGGGCGAACACCGGGGAGCTGTTTTTT.

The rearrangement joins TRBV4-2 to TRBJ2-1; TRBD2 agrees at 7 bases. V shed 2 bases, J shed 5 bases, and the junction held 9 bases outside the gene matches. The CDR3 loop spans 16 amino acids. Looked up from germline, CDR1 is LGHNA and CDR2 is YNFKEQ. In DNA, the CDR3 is TGTGCCAGCAGCCAAATCGGGGGAGGGGAACACAATGAGCAGTTCTTC. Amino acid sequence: CASSQIGGGEHNEQFF.

As DNA, the CDR3 is TGTGCCAGCAGTGAAGGGAGCGGGGGAGGCGGGTGCGAGCAGTACTTC. It specifies CASSEGSGGGGCEQYF. The chain has TRBV2 and TRBJ2-7, with 8 nucleotides matching TRBD2. The junction had 11 bases not matched to a gene; V was cut back by 1 base and J by 6 bases. CDR3 size: 16 residues. In germline, CDR1 is SNHLY, CDR2 FYNNEI.

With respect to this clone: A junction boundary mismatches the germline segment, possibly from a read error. Here the CDR3 reads CASTPGFKETQYF. In DNA form, the CDR3 reads TGTGCTAGCACGCCGGGGTTCAAGGAGACCCAGTACTTC. V and J are TRBV7-7 and TRBJ2-5; D might be TRBD2 (5 bases). Germline CDR1 reads SSHAT; CDR2 reads FNYEAQ (reference sequence). The length of the CDR3 is 13 residues.

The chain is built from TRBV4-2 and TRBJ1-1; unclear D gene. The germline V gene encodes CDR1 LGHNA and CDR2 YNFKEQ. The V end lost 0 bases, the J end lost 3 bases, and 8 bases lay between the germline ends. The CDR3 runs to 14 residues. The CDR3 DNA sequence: TGTGCCAGCAGCCAAGAACGGAGGGACACTGAAGCTTTCTTT. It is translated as CASSQERRDTEAFF.

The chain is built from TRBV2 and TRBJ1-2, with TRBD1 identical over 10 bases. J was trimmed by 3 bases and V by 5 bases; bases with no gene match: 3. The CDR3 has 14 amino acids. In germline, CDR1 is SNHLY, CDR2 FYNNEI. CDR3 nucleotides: TGTGCCAGCAGTTCGACAGGGGGCGACTATGGCTACACCTTC. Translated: CASSSTGGDYGYTF.